Following are 14 T cell receptor beta chains from one sample sequenced in a study of CD8+ T cells in alopecia areata listed by TCRdb under 2018. The intended sense of this specimen's time point label: more than 3 weeks on oral tofacitinib. This sample's treatment or condition label indicates: oral pan-JAK inhibitor, 5-10 mg twice daily. The library was produced with the immunoSEQ multiplex PCR assay. To provide template for TCR sequencing, every sample had RNA extracted and reverse transcribed into cDNA. The table comes from immuneACCESS by way of TCRdb, which keeps in-frame sequences with V and J called. Part of the clones is missing from these tables; in studies checked, under half for an unresolved V gene and the rest for unknown reasons. The sample table lists some 110,000 clones, 58% of them with a count of one. The leading ten clones occupy 25% to 35% of the sample. Sequenced here: CD8+ T cells sorted from blood, sampled at week 4, from a patient treated with tofacitinib. These receptor sequences come from a human donor with alopecia areata.

The V gene is TRBV15, the J gene TRBJ2-5; possibly TRBD1 for D (5 bases). V lost 5 bases to trimming and J lost 0 bases, with 10 bases between them. Germline loops: CDR1 LNHNV, CDR2 YYDKDF (reference sequence). This CDR3 spans 14 amino acids. DNA of the CDR3: TGTGCCACCAGCTCAAGGACATACCAAGAGACCCAGTACTTC. Translation gives CATSSRTYQETQYF.

The chain links TRBV4-3 to TRBJ1-2; D remains unclear. The CDR3 spans 13 residues. The germline gives CDR1 LGHNA, CDR2 YSLEER. Trimming took off 1 base at V and 2 bases at J, with 5 bases between the two ends. Here the CDR3 reads CASSQGRNYGYTF. The CDR3 DNA sequence: TGCGCCAGCAGCCAAGGACGCAACTATGGCTACACCTTC.

This chain joins TRBV7-9 and TRBJ1-2, with 7 bases aligning to TRBD1. Germline-derived CDR1 and CDR2 are SEHNR and FQNEAQ (reference sequence). This CDR3 region has 13 residues. The trim removed 5 bases at V and 8 bases at J, leaving 8 bases unmatched. CDR3 loop: CASSPGTAEGYTF. The CDR3 DNA follows: TGTGCCAGCAGCCCCGGGACAGCGGAAGGCTACACCTTC. Looking up the rest from reference TRBV7-9 and TRBJ1-2 gives the full variable domain: DTGVSQNPRHKITKRGQNVTFRCDPISEHNRLYWYRQTLGQGPEFLTYFQNEAQLEKSRLLSDRFSAERPKGSFSTLEIQRTEQGDSAMYLCASSPGTAEGYTFGSGTRLTVV.

CDR3 region: CASSTGDTRGETQYF. CDR3 sequence (DNA): TGTGCCAGCAGCACCGGGGACACGCGGGGCGAGACCCAGTACTTC. This chain joins TRBV28 and TRBJ2-5; D tentatively reads TRBD1 or TRBD2 (6 bases each). The CDR3 has 15 residues. With 6 bases removed from V and 5 bases from J, the gap between germline ends came to 19 bases. Germline V gene sequence: CDR1 MDHEN, CDR2 SYDVKM. Full variable domain (remainder filled in from reference TRBV28 and TRBJ2-5): DVKVTQSSRYLVKRTGEKVFLECVQDMDHENMFWYRQDPGLGLRLIYFSYDVKMKEKGDIPEGYSVSREKKERFSLILESASTNQTSMYLCASSTGDTRGETQYFGPGTRLLVL.

A few counts support this clone. This sequence joins TRBV29-1 and TRBJ2-1; 9 bases are a match to TRBD1. The CDR3 spans 19 residues. V dropped 3 bases and J dropped 4; count of bases not matched to a gene: 19. Germline values: CDR1 SQVTM, CDR2 ANQGSEA. The CDR3 region has the DNA TGCAGCGTTGACCCCGCCGGACAGGGGAGATCGGCCATTTACAATGAGCAGTTCTTC. As protein: CSVDPAGQGRSAIYNEQFF.

In DNA, the CDR3 is TGCGCCAGCAGCCAGTGGGGCACTCCTAACGAGCAGTACTTC. This translates into CASSQWGTPNEQYF. The rearrangement links TRBV5-1 to TRBJ2-7; tentative D call: TRBD1 (5 bases). Trimming stripped 4 bases from V and 5 bases from J, with 16 bases between. Germline-derived CDR1 and CDR2 are SGHRS and YFSETQ. The CDR3 extends over 14 amino acids.

This chain uses TRBV2 with TRBJ2-1; weak D call: TRBD2 (5 bases). The CDR3 totals 14 residues. Germline lookup yields CDR1 SNHLY and CDR2 FYNNEI. The germline V and J ends were trimmed by 4 bases and 8 bases, with 15 bases remaining between them. The CDR3 DNA follows: TGTGCCAGCAGTGGAGGGCAGGACGACGATGAGCAGTTCTTC. Its translation is CASSGGQDDDEQFF.

The table lists this clone with a few counts. The chain combines TRBV29-1 with TRBJ1-1; D gene uncertain. Germline CDR1 is SQVTM and CDR2 is ANQGSEA. V lost 7 bases and J 7 bases, leaving 13 bases between the germline ends. The CDR3 spans 11 residues. CDR3 residues: CSARTRGEAFF. The CDR3 nucleotides read TGCAGCGCCAGGACCCGCGGTGAAGCTTTCTTT. Combining the CDR3 with reference TRBV29-1 and TRBJ1-1 gives the whole variable domain SAVISQKPSRDICQRGTSLTIQCQVDSQVTMMFWYRQQPGQSLTLIATANQGSEATYESGFVIDKFPISRPNLTFSTLTVSNMSPEDSSIYLCSARTRGEAFFGQGTRLTVV.

J is TRBJ1-2 and V is TRBV27; the D is unclear. The CDR3 runs to 14 residues. Per germline, CDR1 MNHEY and CDR2 SMNVEV (reference sequence). Trimming removed 4 bases from V and 2 bases from J, with 11 bases in between. CDR3: CASSSQDGNYGYTF. DNA of the CDR3: TGTGCCAGCAGTTCCCAGGACGGGAACTATGGCTACACCTTC.

This chain joins TRBV27 and TRBJ2-7; 10 bases are shared with TRBD1. V lost 6 bases, J lost 4 bases, and 6 bases stayed unmatched. The CDR3 sequence is 14 residues long. Germline lookup yields CDR1 MNHEY and CDR2 SMNVEV (reference sequence). In DNA, the CDR3 is TGTGCCAGCAGCATCGGGACAGGGGAGTACGAGCAGTACTTC. It translates to CASSIGTGEYEQYF.

This chain joins TRBV4-1 and TRBJ2-2; no definite D call. The CDR3 has 12 amino acids. CDR1 is MGHRA and CDR2 is YSYEKL in the germline V gene. The ends were cut back, 5 bases at V and 8 bases at J, with 9 bases in the middle. Here the CDR3 reads CASSSTRGELFF. The CDR3 DNA reads as TGCGCCAGCAGCTCCACGAGGGGGGAGCTGTTTTTT.

The CDR3 region is CASSQGQSSYEQYF. As DNA, the CDR3 is TGCGCCAGCAGCCAAGGACAGAGCTCCTACGAGCAGTACTTC. The gene calls are TRBV4-1 and TRBJ2-7; possibly TRBD1 for D (5 bases). CDR3 size: 14 residues. CDR1 MGHRA and CDR2 YSYEKL come from the germline V gene. The germline V and J ends were trimmed by 1 base and 0 bases, with 7 bases remaining between them.

This clone was recorded once. This chain joins TRBV29-1 and TRBJ1-1, with 8 bases aligning to TRBD1. J gave up 4 bases and V 7 bases, and 17 bases lay outside the gene matches. CDR1 and CDR2 (germline): SQVTM, ANQGSEA. The CDR3 consists of 16 residues. The CDR3: CSGLIGTGDGGTEAFF. CDR3 nucleotides: TGCAGCGGCCTCATAGGGACAGGTGACGGGGGCACTGAAGCTTTCTTT.

This clone showed up just a few times. The rearrangement joins TRBV15 to TRBJ1-5, with TRBD1 matching 10 bases. Germline V gene data show CDR1 as LNHNV and CDR2 as YYDKDF (reference sequence). This CDR3 has 17 residues. The V gene end was trimmed by 3 bases and the J gene end by 2 bases; junction bases not matched to a gene: 7. Here the CDR3 DNA reads TGTGCCACCAGCAGCAGACAGGGGGCTGTCGGCAATCAGCCCCAGCATTTT. Residues: CATSSRQGAVGNQPQHF.